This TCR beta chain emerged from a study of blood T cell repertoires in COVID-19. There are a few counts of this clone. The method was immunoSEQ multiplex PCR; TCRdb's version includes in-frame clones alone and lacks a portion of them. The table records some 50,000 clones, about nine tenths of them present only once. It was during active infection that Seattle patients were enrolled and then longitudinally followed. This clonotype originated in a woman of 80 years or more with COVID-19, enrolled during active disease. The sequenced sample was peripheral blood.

Here the CDR3 DNA reads TGTGCCAGCAGTTACACCGGACAGGGCTCTGAAGCTTTCTTT. It specifies CASSYTGQGSEAFF. The J gene is TRBJ1-1, the V gene TRBV6-5; 8 bases are a match to TRBD1. There are 14 residues in the CDR3. CDR1 and CDR2 from the germline V gene are MNHEY and SVGAGI. V was clipped by 2 bases and J by 6 bases; unmatched bases: 5.